One sample yielded the 28 T cell receptor beta chains listed below, sequenced in a study of cytomegalovirus exposure and HLA in healthy donors. Both 60 Vbeta primers and 13 Jbeta primers went into the PCR. Libraries were prepared by immunoSEQ multiplex PCR; TCRdb keeps only in-frame clonotypes and omits some of them. The table shows about 140,000 clones, with 80% occurring only once. Sequenced sample: PBMCs. Receptors originate from a man between 45 and 60 years old in good health and CMV-seronegative.

This chain connects TRBV30 to TRBJ2-7, with 10 bases fitting TRBD2. The CDR3 has 15 residues. V was pared by 4 bases and J by 6 bases, with 12 bases of the junction left unmatched. The V gene's germline CDR1 is GTSNPN and CDR2 SVGIG (reference sequence). CDR3 nucleotides: TGTGCCTGGAAAATAAGCGGGAGGGCCTCTCGCGAGCAGTACTTC. Protein product: CAWKISGRASREQYF.

The rearrangement joins TRBV27 to TRBJ2-7; 7 bases fit TRBD2. V gave up 5 bases and J gave up 4 bases; unmatched junction bases: 8. Germline V gene sequence: CDR1 MNHEY, CDR2 SMNVEV (reference sequence). This CDR3 is 14 amino acids long. The CDR3: CASSSGTVVYEQYF. The CDR3 nucleotides read TGTGCCAGCAGTAGCGGGACGGTTGTATACGAGCAGTACTTC.

J is TRBJ1-2 and V is TRBV5-1, with a tentative D call TRBD1 (6 bases). The CDR3 extends over 16 amino acids. Germline-derived CDR1 and CDR2 are SGHRS and YFSETQ. Trimming took 0 bases from V and 8 from J, leaving 20 bases between them. The CDR3 region has the DNA TGCGCCAGCAGCTTGGCAGAGGGCAGGGGATCAGGAGGCTACACCTTC. Encoded protein: CASSLAEGRGSGGYTF.

This clone has only one observation. This chain joins TRBV9 and TRBJ2-7; a possible D gene is TRBD1 (6 bases). The V and J ends lost 4 bases and 2 bases respectively, with 16 bases between them. CDR3 length: 15 residues. The germline V gene has CDR1 SGDLS and CDR2 YYNGEE. The CDR3 loop is CASSRDTYPTYEQYF. The CDR3 DNA is TGTGCCAGCAGCCGGGACACATATCCAACCTACGAGCAGTACTTC.

The chain joins TRBV28 to TRBJ1-2, with D unclear. Germline CDR1 and CDR2: MDHEN and SYDVKM. The V end lost 6 bases, the J end lost 7 bases, and 15 bases lay between the germline ends. CDR3 size: 13 residues. CDR3 amino acids: CASSPGRAVGYTF. Here the CDR3 DNA reads TGTGCCAGCAGCCCCGGGAGGGCCGTTGGCTACACCTTC.

The rearrangement links TRBV28 to TRBJ2-5; possibly TRBD2 for D (6 bases). Germline CDR1 and CDR2: MDHEN and SYDVKM. The CDR3 sequence is 13 residues long. V dropped 4 bases and J dropped 5 bases, with 11 bases sitting between them. The CDR3 sequence is CASSWTRGETQYF. The CDR3 DNA reads as TGTGCCAGCAGTTGGACCCGGGGGGAGACCCAGTACTTC.

As to this clone: The germline gene is not matched at one end of the junction; a read error may be the cause. The CDR3 protein is CSSSLGGDREFF. As DNA, the CDR3 is TGTTCCAGCAGCTTAGGGGGAGATCGTGAATTCTTC. V and J are TRBV7-9 and TRBJ2-1; D possibly corresponds to TRBD1 (6 bases). The CDR3 extends over 12 amino acids. Germline V CDR1 and CDR2: SEHNR, FQNEAQ (reference sequence).

This clone appeared a few times. The chain carries TRBV7-9 and TRBJ2-6; D is unresolved. The V end lost 6 bases, the J end lost 0 bases, and 9 bases lay between the germline ends. Looked up from germline, CDR1 is SEHNR and CDR2 is FQNEAQ (reference sequence). This CDR3 is 15 amino acids long. The CDR3 region has the DNA TGTGCCAGCAGTCTAACTCCCTCTGGGGCCAACGTCCTGACTTTC. This gives the protein CASSLTPSGANVLTF. The variable domain in full, with the rest retrieved from reference TRBV7-9 and TRBJ2-6, is DTGVSQNPRHKITKRGQNVTFRCDPISEHNRLYWYRQTLGQGPEFLTYFQNEAQLEKSRLLSDRFSAERPKGSFSTLEIQRTEQGDSAMYLCASSLTPSGANVLTFGAGSRLTVL.

The V and J genes are TRBV5-1 and TRBJ1-3; 11 positions match TRBD1. Germline CDR1 and CDR2: SGHRS and YFSETQ. CDR3 size: 16 residues. The V gene end was trimmed by 4 bases and the J gene end by 2 bases; junction bases not matched to a gene: 5. CDR3 sequence reads: CASSNGQGAAGNTIYF. CDR3 coding DNA: TGCGCCAGCAGCAATGGACAGGGGGCTGCTGGAAACACCATATATTTT. Full variable domain (rest looked up from reference TRBV5-1 and TRBJ1-3): KAGVTQTPRYLIKTRGQQVTLSCSPISGHRSVSWYQQTPGQGLQFLFEYFSETQRNKGNFPGRFSGRQFSNSRSEMNVSTLELGDSALYLCASSNGQGAAGNTIYFGEGSWLTVV.

The chain links TRBV6-1 to TRBJ2-1, with 12 nucleotides matching TRBD2. The CDR3 is made up of 16 amino acids. Trimming took 2 bases from V and 7 from J; bases not matched to a gene: 6. CDR1 is MNHNS and CDR2 is SASEGT in the germline V gene. CDR3 DNA sequence: TGTGCCAGCAGTGAACCCGGACTAGCGGGGATAAATGAGCAGTTCTTC. This codes for CASSEPGLAGINEQFF.

The CDR3 coding sequence is TGCGCCAGCAGCCAAGATGAGGCCGGGGGTGACGAGCAGTACTTC. It codes for CASSQDEAGGDEQYF. The chain links TRBV4-1 to TRBJ2-7, with D maybe TRBD2 (6 bases). With 0 bases removed from V and 5 bases from J, the gap between germline ends came to 14 bases. The CDR3 length is 15 residues. CDR1 and CDR2 (germline): MGHRA, YSYEKL.

This clone was picked up a small number of times. The rearrangement joins TRBV6-5 to TRBJ2-7, with a possible D match to TRBD1 (6 bases). The CDR3 covers 13 residues. V was pared by 5 bases and J by 2 bases, with 10 bases between. Germline CDR1 is MNHEY and CDR2 is SVGAGI. The CDR3: CASSRDITYEQYF. CDR3 sequence (DNA): TGTGCCAGCAGTCGGGACATTACCTACGAGCAGTACTTC.

This clone was observed a few times. The V call is TRBV7-3, the J call TRBJ2-2; 9 positions agree with TRBD1. This CDR3 contains 17 residues. The germline V gene encodes CDR1 SGHTA and CDR2 FQGTGA. The junction had 9 bases not matched to a gene; V was cut back by 3 bases and J by 4 bases. CDR3 in amino acids: CASSLATGGSGTGELFF. CDR3 DNA: TGTGCCAGCAGCTTGGCAACAGGGGGCTCGGGCACCGGGGAGCTGTTTTTT.

The rearrangement joins TRBV5-1 to TRBJ2-1, with D unresolved. Trimming removed 0 bases from V and 0 bases from J, with 10 bases in between. Germline loops: CDR1 SGHRS, CDR2 YFSETQ. CDR3 length: 16 amino acids. The chain's CDR3 is CASSLAPLVSYNEQFF. The CDR3 DNA sequence: TGCGCCAGCAGCTTGGCCCCCCTTGTCTCCTACAATGAGCAGTTCTTC.

The V call is TRBV6-4, the J call TRBJ2-3; 9 bases agree with TRBD1. There are 15 residues in the CDR3. The germline gives CDR1 MRHNA, CDR2 SNTAGT. The V segment lost 6 bases and the J segment 1 base; nucleotides outside the gene matches: 5. CDR3 DNA sequence: TGTGCCAGCAGCGTACAGGGGGCAGGCACAGATACGCAGTATTTT. Its protein product is CASSVQGAGTDTQYF.

The J gene is TRBJ2-5, the V gene TRBV5-6, with 7 bases that match TRBD1. TRBJ2-7 explains the end of the DNA better; the J call may be wrong. The CDR3 length is 16 residues. The V gene's germline CDR1 is SGHDT and CDR2 YYEEEE. This CDR3 is CASSSRDTGQLYEQYF. As DNA, the CDR3 is TGTGCCAGCAGCAGCCGGGATACGGGACAGCTCTACGAGCAGTACTTC.

The chain's CDR3 is CASSLVTGNTGELFF. The CDR3 region has the DNA TGTGCCAGCAGCTTGGTGACAGGAAACACCGGGGAGCTGTTTTTT. The rearrangement joins TRBV5-4 to TRBJ2-2; perhaps TRBD1 as D (6 bases). Germline CDR1 is SGHNT and CDR2 is YYREEE (reference sequence). V gave up 0 bases and J gave up 2 bases, with 8 bases separating them. This CDR3 is 15 amino acids long.

This rearrangement joins TRBV2 to TRBJ2-1; 10 bases are shared with TRBD2. The V and J ends lost 5 bases and 8 bases, in that order; junction bases with no gene match: 9. The germline CDR1 and CDR2 sequences are SNHLY and FYNNEI. This CDR3 spans 15 amino acids. DNA for the CDR3: TGTGCCAGCAGTAAGGTAGCGGGGGGCTGGGATGAGCAGTTCTTC. Translating gives CASSKVAGGWDEQFF.

This clone came up a few times. The chain joins TRBV29-1 to TRBJ2-5, with D perhaps matching TRBD2 (5 bases). V was pared by 4 bases and J by 4 bases, with 16 bases between. Germline CDR1 reads SQVTM; CDR2 reads ANQGSEA. This CDR3 is built from 14 residues. In DNA, the CDR3 is TGCAGCGTTGTGGTTTGGGGAGAAGGAGAGACCCAGTACTTC. Its translation is CSVVVWGEGETQYF.

This clone appeared once. The chain links TRBV5-1 to TRBJ2-5; D unclear. Germline V gene lookup returns CDR1 SGHRS and CDR2 YFSETQ. The V and J ends lost 1 base and 0 bases respectively, with 10 bases between them. CDR3 length: 15 amino acids. CDR3 nucleotides: TGCGCCAGCAGCTTGATGTCCCGAGACCAAGAGACCCAGTACTTC. It codes for CASSLMSRDQETQYF.

The chain is built from TRBV10-3 and TRBJ2-5, with TRBD1 matching 8 bases. The germline V gene encodes CDR1 ENHRY and CDR2 SYGVKD. The CDR3 has 19 amino acids. J lost 4 bases, V lost 4 bases, and 20 bases had no gene match. The CDR3 region is CAISVIRLGQEGDLETQYF. DNA for the CDR3: TGTGCCATCAGTGTAATCCGGTTGGGACAGGAGGGGGACTTAGAGACCCAGTACTTC.

V gene TRBV19 combines with J gene TRBJ2-5; 11 bases align to TRBD1. V shed 2 bases and J 2 bases; nucleotides not matched to a gene: 1. The CDR3 spans 15 residues. Germline lookup yields CDR1 LNHDA and CDR2 SQIVND (reference sequence). The CDR3 loop is CASSIRDRGQETQYF. The CDR3 coding sequence is TGTGCCAGTAGTATAAGGGACAGGGGGCAAGAGACCCAGTACTTC.

V is TRBV6-1 and J is TRBJ2-7; TRBD2 agrees at 9 bases. The V gene end was trimmed by 1 base and the J gene end by 2 bases; junction bases not matched to a gene: 3. The germline V gene has CDR1 MNHNS and CDR2 SASEGT. This CDR3 has 15 residues. CDR3 sequence (DNA): TGTGCCAGCAGTGAAGGGCTAGCGGGAACCTACGAGCAGTACTTC. The encoded protein is CASSEGLAGTYEQYF.

The V and J genes are TRBV10-3 and TRBJ1-4; D is possibly TRBD1 (6 bases). This CDR3 region has 14 residues. The V end was cut by 0 bases, the J end by 4 bases, with 6 bases between. Germline assignment: CDR1 ENHRY and CDR2 SYGVKD. Written as DNA, the CDR3 is TGTGCCATCAGTGAGTCGACAGGTAATGAAAAACTGTTTTTT. This gives the protein CAISESTGNEKLFF.

In this sample, this clone turned up a few times. The J gene is TRBJ2-1, the V gene TRBV5-4; the match to TRBD2 covers 10 bases. V trimming: 0 bases; J trimming: 7 bases; junction bases outside the gene matches: 7. The germline V gene encodes CDR1 SGHNT and CDR2 YYREEE (reference sequence). The CDR3 is made up of 16 amino acids. The CDR3 here is CASSLDLAGARNEQFF. The CDR3 DNA follows: TGTGCCAGCAGCTTGGATCTAGCGGGAGCGAGGAATGAGCAGTTCTTC.

This clone was counted a single time. The chain employs TRBV7-2 and TRBJ2-5; D remains unclear. Per the germline V gene, CDR1 is SGHTA and CDR2 is FQGNSA. The CDR3 loop spans 14 amino acids. V gave up 1 base and J gave up 5 bases, with 11 bases separating them. The DNA of the CDR3 is TGTGCCAGCAGCTTAGAGTCCGGCAGGGAGACCCAGTACTTC. This translates into CASSLESGRETQYF.

This clone was counted a single time. The chain uses TRBV5-1 and TRBJ1-2, with 7 bases aligning to TRBD1. Trimming took 4 bases from V and 6 from J; bases not matched to a gene: 9. CDR1 and CDR2 (germline): SGHRS, YFSETQ. This CDR3 spans 14 amino acids. The DNA for the CDR3 is TGCGCCAGCAGCCCGTACAGGGGAGAGGATGGCTACACCTTC. Translating gives CASSPYRGEDGYTF.

The chain links TRBV4-1 to TRBJ1-1; TRBD1 matches at 7 bases. The CDR3 is 15 amino acids. Germline values: CDR1 MGHRA, CDR2 YSYEKL. The junction had 8 bases not matched to a gene; V was cut back by 1 base and J by 6 bases. The CDR3 DNA is TGCGCCAGCAGCCAAGGTAGGGGGCAGGTCGCTGAAGCTTTCTTT. This translates into CASSQGRGQVAEAFF.